This T cell receptor beta chain was profiled in a study of blood T cell repertoires in COVID-19. Measured with immunoSEQ multiplex PCR; TCRdb has only the in-frame clones, and not every one. The table includes 250,000 to 300,000 clones, around 90% detected once. Residents of approximately 25 US areas, aged about 18 to 89 years, made up the participants. Each recovered donor of Cohort 3 presented with two negative PCRs, clearance, or symptom resolution. Deletions cut 7 bases from V and 4 bases from J, with 14 bases between. Germline CDR1 reads SNHLY; CDR2 reads FYNNEI. This CDR3 spans 14 amino acids. The chain has TRBV2 and TRBJ2-1; D not certain. The specimen was PBMCs or T cells enriched from blood (not recorded which). The clonotype originates from a woman aged 25 to 45 who had recovered from COVID-19. The CDR3: CASNSRFAYNEQFF. CDR3 bases: TGTGCCAGCAACTCCCGTTTCGCTTACAATGAGCAGTTCTTC.